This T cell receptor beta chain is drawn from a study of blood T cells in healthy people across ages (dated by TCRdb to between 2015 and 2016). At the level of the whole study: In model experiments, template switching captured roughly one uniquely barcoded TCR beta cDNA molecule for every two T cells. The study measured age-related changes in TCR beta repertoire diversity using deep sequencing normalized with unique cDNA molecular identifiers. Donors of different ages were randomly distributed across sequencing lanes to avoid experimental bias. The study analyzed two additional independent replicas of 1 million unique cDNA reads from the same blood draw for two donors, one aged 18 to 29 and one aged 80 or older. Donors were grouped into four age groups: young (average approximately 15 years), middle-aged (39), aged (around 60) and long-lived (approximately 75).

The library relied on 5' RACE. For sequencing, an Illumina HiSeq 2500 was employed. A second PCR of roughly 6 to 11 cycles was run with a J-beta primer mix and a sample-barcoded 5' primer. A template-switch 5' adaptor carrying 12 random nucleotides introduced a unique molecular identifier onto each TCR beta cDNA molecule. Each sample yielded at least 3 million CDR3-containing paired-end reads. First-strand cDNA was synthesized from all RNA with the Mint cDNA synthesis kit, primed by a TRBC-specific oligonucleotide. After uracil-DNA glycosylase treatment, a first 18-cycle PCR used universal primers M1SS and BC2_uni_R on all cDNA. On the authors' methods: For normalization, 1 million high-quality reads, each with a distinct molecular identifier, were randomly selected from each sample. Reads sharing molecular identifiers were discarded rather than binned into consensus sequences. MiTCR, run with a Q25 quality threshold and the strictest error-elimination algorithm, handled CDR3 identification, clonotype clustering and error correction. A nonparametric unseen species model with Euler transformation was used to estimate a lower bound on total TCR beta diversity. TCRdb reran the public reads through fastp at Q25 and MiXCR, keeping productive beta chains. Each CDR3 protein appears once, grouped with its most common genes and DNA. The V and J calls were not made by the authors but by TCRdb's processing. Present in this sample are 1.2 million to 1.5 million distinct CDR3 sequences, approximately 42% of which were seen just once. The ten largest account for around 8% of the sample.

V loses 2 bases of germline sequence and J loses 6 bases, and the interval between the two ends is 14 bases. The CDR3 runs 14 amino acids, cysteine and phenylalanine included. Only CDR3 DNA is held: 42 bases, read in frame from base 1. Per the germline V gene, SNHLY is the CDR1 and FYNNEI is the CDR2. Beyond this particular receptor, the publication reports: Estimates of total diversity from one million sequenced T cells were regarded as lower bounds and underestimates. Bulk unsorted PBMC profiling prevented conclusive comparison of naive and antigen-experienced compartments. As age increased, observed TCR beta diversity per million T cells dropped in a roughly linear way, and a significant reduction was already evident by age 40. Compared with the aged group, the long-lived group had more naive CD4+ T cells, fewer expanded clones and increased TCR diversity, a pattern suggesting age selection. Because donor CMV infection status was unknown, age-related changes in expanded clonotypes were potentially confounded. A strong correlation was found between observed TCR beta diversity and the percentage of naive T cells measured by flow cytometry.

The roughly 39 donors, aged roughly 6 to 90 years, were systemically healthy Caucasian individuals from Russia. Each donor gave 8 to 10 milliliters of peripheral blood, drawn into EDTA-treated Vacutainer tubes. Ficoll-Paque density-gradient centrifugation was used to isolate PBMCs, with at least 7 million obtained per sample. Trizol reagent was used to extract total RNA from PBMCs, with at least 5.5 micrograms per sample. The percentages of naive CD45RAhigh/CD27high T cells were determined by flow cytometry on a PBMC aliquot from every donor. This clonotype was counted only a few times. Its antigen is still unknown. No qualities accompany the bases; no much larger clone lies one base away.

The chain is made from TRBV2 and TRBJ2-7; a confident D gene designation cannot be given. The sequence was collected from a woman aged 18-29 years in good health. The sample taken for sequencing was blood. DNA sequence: TGTGCCAGCAGTGAATGGGGAAGGTCAGCCGAGCAGTACTTC. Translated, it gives CASSEWGRSAEQYF.